The text below deals with one TCR beta chain. The target of this receptor is not known. No per-base quality is available; no much larger clone lies one base away. To be included, a participant needed at least one PBMC sample from before ART initiation plus at least two post-ART samples. All participants with HIV were treated in the United States of America. Before DNA extraction, cryopreserved samples containing about 0.9-11 million PBMC were thawed and washed. At the time of the earliest PBMC sample, participants with HIV were aged between about 23 and 54 years. PBMC samples from each participant spanned 1-4 timepoints before ART initiation and 2-8 timepoints after ART initiation, with a median of 7 samples. For every participant, serial HIV viral load, CD4+ T-cell count, ART history and demographic data were obtained. Genomic DNA was extracted from unsorted PBMC with a Qiagen kit on a QIAcube, with processing performed in batches of 12 samples.

The germline V gene supplies CDR1 SQVTM and CDR2 ANQGSEA. Here V drops 4 bases and J drops 4 bases, and the junction holds 2 bases not matched to any gene. The CDR3 measures 12 amino acids from cysteine to phenylalanine. The entry retains the CDR3 DNA only, 36 bases that are in frame from base 1. This entry is derived from a study of long-term antiretroviral therapy in people with HIV (dated by TCRdb to 2022 to 2024). Concerning the study at large: Collection of the earliest samples took place about a decade ahead of the 2015 WHO recommendation for immediate ART, at a time when ART was typically delayed until CD4 counts fell. No cross-contamination during QIAcube processing was seen in test extractions of a monoclonal T-cell line run alongside roughly 35 polyclonal samples. Among the 25 to 30 participants with HIV, ten to eleven were female. This retrospective serial study examined whether starting ART and sustained HIV suppression were associated with changes in the composition and diversity of the TRB repertoire in peripheral blood. The cohort contributed about 180 cryopreserved PBMC samples from about 31 adults with confirmed HIV infection, collected serially over a mean of around 6 years (range 1-12).

The immunoSEQ hsTCRB v3.0 assay was used at survey level resolution to sequence the TRB variable region. The targeted TRB sequencing depth was about 35,000-55,000 T-cell genomes per sample. TRB libraries were pooled and sequenced on an Illumina MiSeq using a v3 150-cycle kit. Concerning the study's data processing: Repertoire analysis was performed in R inside a reproducible Nextflow workflow that covered QC, data transformation and analysis. LymphoSeq2, an R package for exploring AIRR-Seq data, was used to implement the custom analyses. Four samples yielding fewer than 5000 total TRB sequences were excluded, leaving more than 150 analyzed HIV repertoires. Of the roughly 190 retained HIV repertoires, over 55 were collected before and around 130 after ART initiation. Repertoires were downsampled to 5000 TRB nucleotide sequences, and summary statistics were averaged over 100 downsampling iterations. Only TRB sequences with CDR3 regions of at least seven amino acids were retained for analysis. A Shannon entropy-derived clonality score and the Gini coefficient were used to measure diversity. Repertoire networks linked the top 5000 CDR3 amino acid sequences whenever two sequences differed by an edit distance of one. For TRB CDR3 amino acid sequences, GLIPH2 was used to predict antigen specificity groups and MHC restriction. To flag known CMV, EBV, HIV or tissue antigen associations, CDR3 amino acid sequences were matched against VDJdb and McPAS-TCR. Pre-ART, post-ART and control groups were compared with Wilcoxon signed-rank tests and Holm-Bonferroni correction. Drawn from immuneACCESS, this table holds only the in-frame rearrangements with V and J called that TCRdb kept. Clones are partly lost; checked studies trace under half to an unresolved V gene and leave the rest unexplained. That table furnishes V, J and clone size, whereas the DNA furnished D and trimming. For this sample the table gives about 35,000 clones, of which 80% to 90% were detected only once. About 11% of the sample lies in the top ten.

Study-level results and caveats: Expanded TRB clones identified before ART initiation dominated the repertoire at all time points, although this dominance fluctuated and declined in many PLHIV after ART. Samples dated from the mid-2000s to the late 2010s, and the ART regimens used may be less effective than current ones. Compared with controls, HIV repertoires had narrower CDR3 length ranges, and the network structure pointed to an antigen-experienced repertoire that shifted only slightly toward naive after ART. Starting ART was linked to a significant rise in TRB diversity, yet even with long-term ART the diversity remained significantly lower than in transplant donor controls. Since PBMC availability was limited, sequencing covered only the TCR beta chain, with no alpha chain pairing. No data were available on ART adherence, viral resistance or therapy changes, limiting inferences about post-ART repertoire changes. Because cell numbers in pre-ART samples were limited, unsorted PBMC were profiled instead of sorted CD4+ and CD8+ T cells.

Recombination connected TRBV29-1 to TRBJ1-1; 8 central bases correspond to TRBD1. The TCR was taken from a man aged 18 to 29 with HIV. Sequences were derived from unsorted PBMCs, sampled 2.2 years after starting antiretroviral therapy. The sequenced DNA is TGCAGCGTTGGGACAGGGCTCACTGAAGCTTTCTTT. It translates as CSVGTGLTEAFF.